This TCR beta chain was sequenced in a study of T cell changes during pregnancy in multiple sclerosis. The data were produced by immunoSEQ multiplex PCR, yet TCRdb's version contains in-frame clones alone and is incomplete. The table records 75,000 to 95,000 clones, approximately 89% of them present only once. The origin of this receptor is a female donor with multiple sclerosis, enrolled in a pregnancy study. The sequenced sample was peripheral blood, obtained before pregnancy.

The CDR3 spells CASSSLETQGVGADTQYF. Here the CDR3 DNA reads TGTGCCAGCAGCTCCTTAGAAACACAGGGAGTTGGCGCAGATACGCAGTATTTT. This chain uses TRBV11-3 with TRBJ2-3, with D maybe TRBD1 (6 bases). This CDR3 comprises 18 residues. Germline V gives CDR1 SGHNT, CDR2 YENEEA. V dropped 4 bases and J dropped 4 bases, with 24 bases sitting between them.